The rows below give T cell receptor beta chains drawn from one sample of a study of neurological immune-mediated disorders. One entry per CDR3 protein results from TCRdb running MiXCR on the 5' RACE reads. This sample has about 59,000 distinct CDR3 sequences; nearly 25% occur once, and the top ten carry around 4.5%. Input material: PBMCs. All receptors come from a man aged 55 to 70 with HTLV-1-associated myelopathy (HAM/TSP). The CDR3 runs from the conserved cysteine through the conserved F or W. Fields, in order: D gene, V gene, J gene, clone size, CDR3 DNA, CDR3 protein. A D gene is named only where the DNA matches it firmly. Clone size is stated in some rows and not others, as once, few, many or a class when expanded.

d_call: -
v_call: TRBV20-1
j_call: TRBJ2-7
clone_size: many
cdr3_nt: TGCAGTGCTAGTCGACCGGACTCCTACGAGCAGTACTTC
cdr3_aa: CSASRPDSYEQYF

d_call: -
v_call: TRBV29-1
j_call: TRBJ2-1
clone_size: many
cdr3_nt: TGCAGCGTGACCCCGGCTGCCGCCCCGAATGAGCAGTTCTTC
cdr3_aa: CSVTPAAAPNEQFF

d_call: TRBD2
v_call: TRBV5-1
j_call: TRBJ2-1
clone_size: few
cdr3_nt: TGCGCCAGCAGCGCGGGGACTAGCGGGCACAATGAGCAGTTCTTC
cdr3_aa: CASSAGTSGHNEQFF

d_call: -
v_call: TRBV12-3/TRBV12-4
j_call: TRBJ1-6
clone_size: many
cdr3_nt: TGTGCCAGCAGTCCGGGACCGGACCGAAATTCACCCCTCCACTTT
cdr3_aa: CASSPGPDRNSPLHF

d_call: -
v_call: TRBV20-1
j_call: TRBJ2-3
clone_size: many
cdr3_nt: TGCAGTGCTAGCTCCGGGGACACAGATACGCAGTATTTT
cdr3_aa: CSASSGDTDTQYF

d_call: TRBD2
v_call: TRBV5-1
j_call: TRBJ2-1
clone_size: -
cdr3_nt: TGCGCCAGCAGCCCGACTAGCGGGACTGATGAGCAGTTCTTC
cdr3_aa: CASSPTSGTDEQFF

d_call: -
v_call: TRBV3-1
j_call: TRBJ2-3
clone_size: -
cdr3_nt: TGTGCCAGCAGCCCCGACTCAGGGCGTCAAGATACGCAGTATTTT
cdr3_aa: CASSPDSGRQDTQYF

d_call: -
v_call: TRBV14
j_call: TRBJ2-1
clone_size: many
cdr3_nt: TGTGCCAGCAGCTCTCAGGCAGGGAGCTCCTACAATGAGCAGTTCTTC
cdr3_aa: CASSSQAGSSYNEQFF

d_call: -
v_call: TRBV5-1
j_call: TRBJ2-5
clone_size: -
cdr3_nt: TGCGCCAGCAGCCCGAACGGGGCCGATTTCGAGACCCAGTACTTC
cdr3_aa: CASSPNGADFETQYF

d_call: TRBD1
v_call: TRBV2
j_call: TRBJ1-6
clone_size: many
cdr3_nt: TGTGCCAGCAGTCAACAGGGGAACAATTCACCCCTCCACTTT
cdr3_aa: CASSQQGNNSPLHF

d_call: -
v_call: TRBV6-5
j_call: TRBJ2-2
clone_size: few
cdr3_nt: TGTGCCAGCAGTTACATAGGCGGGGAGCTGTTTTTT
cdr3_aa: CASSYIGGELFF

d_call: -
v_call: TRBV5-1
j_call: TRBJ1-1
clone_size: -
cdr3_nt: TGCGCCAGCAGCTTGGATAAGGGGATTAACACTGAAGCTTTCTTT
cdr3_aa: CASSLDKGINTEAFF

d_call: -
v_call: TRBV7-2
j_call: TRBJ2-7
clone_size: many
cdr3_nt: TGTGCCAGCAGCTTAGCGAGGGATTACGAGCAGTACTTC
cdr3_aa: CASSLARDYEQYF

d_call: -
v_call: TRBV2
j_call: TRBJ2-3
clone_size: -
cdr3_nt: TGTGCCAGCAACTTAGGACAGCAAGATACGCAGTATTTT
cdr3_aa: CASNLGQQDTQYF

d_call: -
v_call: TRBV20-1
j_call: TRBJ2-7
clone_size: many
cdr3_nt: TGCAGTGCTAGAGATCTGGGTGGGGGAGAGCAGTACTTC
cdr3_aa: CSARDLGGGEQYF

d_call: -
v_call: TRBV7-9
j_call: TRBJ2-3
clone_size: medium-sized
cdr3_nt: TGTGCCAGCAGCCCTCTTAAGGGGTACACAGATACGCAGTATTTT
cdr3_aa: CASSPLKGYTDTQYF

d_call: TRBD2
v_call: TRBV5-1
j_call: TRBJ2-1
clone_size: many
cdr3_nt: TGCGCCAGCAGCCAGATTAGCGGGATGATCTCCTACAATGAGCAGTTCTTC
cdr3_aa: CASSQISGMISYNEQFF

d_call: -
v_call: TRBV20-1
j_call: TRBJ2-5
clone_size: medium-sized
cdr3_nt: TGCAGTGCTATTTCCGGGACACCGGAGACCCAGTACTTC
cdr3_aa: CSAISGTPETQYF

d_call: -
v_call: TRBV7-2
j_call: TRBJ2-6
clone_size: -
cdr3_nt: TGTGCCAGCAGCTTTACCCCCTCTGGGGCCAACGTCCTGACTTTC
cdr3_aa: CASSFTPSGANVLTF

d_call: TRBD1
v_call: TRBV12-3/TRBV12-4
j_call: TRBJ1-2
clone_size: many
cdr3_nt: TGTGCCAGCAGCCTGGACAGGGCTGGCTACACCTTC
cdr3_aa: CASSLDRAGYTF

d_call: -
v_call: TRBV7-2
j_call: TRBJ1-5
clone_size: many
cdr3_nt: TGTGCCAGCAGCCTACTCGGGCAGGGACGGAGTAGCAATCAGCCCCAGCATTTT
cdr3_aa: CASSLLGQGRSSNQPQHF

d_call: -
v_call: TRBV7-2
j_call: TRBJ2-1
clone_size: many
cdr3_nt: TGTGCCAGCAGCCTCTACCCCGGTGCAGATCAGTTCTTC
cdr3_aa: CASSLYPGADQFF

d_call: -
v_call: TRBV14
j_call: TRBJ1-3
clone_size: few
cdr3_nt: TGTGCCAGCAGCCAACAAATCTCTGGAAACACCATATATTTT
cdr3_aa: CASSQQISGNTIYF

d_call: TRBD2
v_call: TRBV27
j_call: TRBJ2-7
clone_size: many
cdr3_nt: TGTGCCAGCAGTCGTCGCCGTCCAGCGGGAGCTTACGAGCAGTACTTC
cdr3_aa: CASSRRRPAGAYEQYF

d_call: TRBD2
v_call: TRBV5-1
j_call: TRBJ2-3
clone_size: -
cdr3_nt: TGCGCCAGCAGCGGGGGTCTAGCGGGAGGGTCCCCAGATACGCAGTATTTT
cdr3_aa: CASSGGLAGGSPDTQYF

d_call: -
v_call: TRBV7-3
j_call: TRBJ1-1
clone_size: few
cdr3_nt: TGTGCCAGCAGCTTAAGGCCCGACAAGACTGAAGCTTTCTTT
cdr3_aa: CASSLRPDKTEAFF

d_call: TRBD1
v_call: TRBV7-9
j_call: TRBJ2-1
clone_size: many
cdr3_nt: TGTGCCAGCAGCGTTGACAGGGGGGACTACAATGAGCAGTTCTTC
cdr3_aa: CASSVDRGDYNEQFF

d_call: TRBD1
v_call: TRBV6-5
j_call: TRBJ2-2
clone_size: many
cdr3_nt: TGTGCCAGCAGAGAGGCGTGGACAGGCGACACCGGGGAGCTGTTTTTT
cdr3_aa: CASREAWTGDTGELFF

d_call: TRBD1
v_call: TRBV5-1
j_call: TRBJ1-4
clone_size: many
cdr3_nt: TGCGCCAGCAGCTTGGAGGAAGTTGTCAGGGGGAAGGAAAAACTGTTTTTT
cdr3_aa: CASSLEEVVRGKEKLFF

d_call: -
v_call: TRBV7-2
j_call: TRBJ2-3
clone_size: many
cdr3_nt: TGTGCCAGCAGCGGCCAGGCTCACAGGGTTGGGATAGATACGCAGTATTTT
cdr3_aa: CASSGQAHRVGIDTQYF

d_call: -
v_call: TRBV19
j_call: TRBJ1-1
clone_size: -
cdr3_nt: TGTGCCAGTGGAGACAGGAAGGACACTGAAGCTTTCTTT
cdr3_aa: CASGDRKDTEAFF

d_call: -
v_call: TRBV12-3/TRBV12-4
j_call: TRBJ1-5
clone_size: once
cdr3_nt: TGTGCCAGCAGTTTTTCATCTGTGGACCTAAAGCAGCCCCAGCATTTT
cdr3_aa: CASSFSSVDLKQPQHF

d_call: -
v_call: TRBV11-2
j_call: TRBJ2-3
clone_size: -
cdr3_nt: TGTGCCAGCAGCTTGTTCGGGAGCACAGATACGCAGTATTTT
cdr3_aa: CASSLFGSTDTQYF

d_call: -
v_call: TRBV27
j_call: TRBJ1-2
clone_size: -
cdr3_nt: TGTGCCAGCAGTTTCGGGGCTGTTGGTGGCTACACCTTC
cdr3_aa: CASSFGAVGGYTF

d_call: -
v_call: TRBV27
j_call: TRBJ1-5
clone_size: many
cdr3_nt: TGTGCCAGCAGTTTAACGTCCAATCAGCCCCAGCATTTT
cdr3_aa: CASSLTSNQPQHF

d_call: TRBD1
v_call: TRBV11-2
j_call: TRBJ2-7
clone_size: many
cdr3_nt: TGTGCCAGCAGCCCCACAAAGGACAGGATTATGTCTCTGGGCGCGTACTTC
cdr3_aa: CASSPTKDRIMSLGAYF

d_call: -
v_call: TRBV7-9
j_call: TRBJ2-5
clone_size: -
cdr3_nt: TGTGCCAGCAGCTTAGCGGTGATAGCGGCGAGCCTAGCTGAGACCCAGTACTTC
cdr3_aa: CASSLAVIAASLAETQYF